This TCR beta chain was observed in a study of blood T cell repertoires in COVID-19. Turning to the study itself: The cDNA or gDNA used as material had been derived from T cells, B-cell-depleted T cells, or PBMCs.

V lost 1 base and J lost 0; bases outside the gene matches: 8. The CDR3 spans 17 residues. CDR1 and CDR2 from the germline V gene are LNHNV and YYDKDF (reference sequence). Patients in Seattle were enrolled during active infection, then followed longitudinally. The authors' processing: Nucleated cell number was recorded as an estimate derived from reference gene primer amplification. Libraries were prepared by immunoSEQ multiplex PCR; TCRdb keeps only in-frame clonotypes and omits some of them. V and J calls plus clone size are reproduced from that table; the DNA served to infer D and trimming. The sample records about 500,000 clones, 89% being singletons.

The gene calls are TRBV15 and TRBJ1-1; 7 bases are shared with TRBD1. This clonotype was obtained from a young man with COVID-19, enrolled during active disease. Sequences were obtained from peripheral blood. For the CDR3, the DNA is TGTGCCACCAGCAGAGGACAGGGCTATAGCGTGAACACTGAAGCTTTCTTT. Translated: CATSRGQGYSVNTEAFF.